These T cell receptor beta chains were read from a single sample in a study of cytomegalovirus exposure and HLA in healthy donors. The protocol was immunoSEQ multiplex PCR, while the TCRdb copy is restricted to in-frame clones and leaves out a portion. The table has about 170,000 clones, approximately 65% seen once. The sample was PBMCs. These receptors were obtained from a middle-aged man in good health and CMV-seronegative. Both conserved end residues are part of each CDR3. A D gene is named only where the DNA matches it firmly. Some rows have no size entry. The others give once, few or many, or a class for an expanded clone.

J gene,clone size,V gene,D gene,CDR3 protein,CDR3 DNA
TRBJ1-4,few,TRBV7-9,-,CASSPKGRTATNEKLFF,TGTGCCAGCAGCCCTAAAGGCAGGACAGCAACTAATGAAAAACTGTTTTTT
TRBJ2-5,-,TRBV9,TRBD2,CASSPGTKREETQYF,TGTGCCAGCAGCCCCGGGACTAAACGAGAAGAGACCCAGTACTTC
TRBJ1-4,-,TRBV5-7,-,CARRGREGSEKLFF,TGTGCCAGGAGAGGGAGAGAAGGGAGTGAAAAACTGTTTTTT
TRBJ2-5,-,TRBV18,TRBD2,CASSPTSGQETQYF,TGTGCCAGCTCACCGACTAGCGGGCAAGAGACCCAGTACTTC
TRBJ2-6,once,TRBV30,-,CAWEAGGGSGANVLTF,TGTGCCTGGGAAGCCGGGGGTGGCTCTGGGGCCAACGTCCTGACTTTC
TRBJ2-7,once,TRBV6-5,TRBD2,CASSYLGLAGSYEQYF,TGTGCCAGCAGTTACCTGGGACTAGCGGGCTCCTACGAGCAGTACTTC
TRBJ1-2,-,TRBV5-4,-,CASSLAPDRPYGYTF,TGTGCCAGCAGCTTGGCCCCAGACAGGCCCTATGGCTACACCTTC
TRBJ1-6,few,TRBV2,-,CASSESGTAHSPLHF,TGTGCCAGCAGTGAATCAGGAACGGCACATTCACCCCTCCACTTT
TRBJ1-2,-,TRBV6-1,-,CASRPTAPNYGYTF,TGTGCCAGCAGACCGACAGCCCCAAACTATGGCTACACCTTC
TRBJ1-4,few,TRBV11-1,TRBD1,CASSAGTVNEKLFF,TGTGCCAGCAGCGCTGGGACAGTGAATGAAAAACTGTTTTTT
TRBJ2-2,-,TRBV5-8,TRBD2,CASSLGLALLGELFF,TGTGCCAGCAGCCTGGGACTAGCCCTACTCGGGGAGCTGTTTTTT
TRBJ1-2,-,TRBV29-1,TRBD1,CSVLGTGGNYGYTF,TGCAGCGTTTTAGGGACAGGGGGCAACTATGGCTACACCTTC
TRBJ2-5,once,TRBV29-1,TRBD2,CSVLNAGEETQYF,TGCAGCGTATTAAATGCGGGAGAAGAGACCCAGTACTTC
TRBJ1-5,-,TRBV19,TRBD1,CASSPATGQGYQPQHF,TGTGCCAGTAGTCCGGCCACGGGACAGGGGTATCAGCCCCAGCATTTT
TRBJ1-2,-,TRBV9,TRBD1,CASSDLGTGVGYTF,TGTGCCAGCAGCGACTTGGGGACAGGAGTTGGCTACACCTTC
TRBJ2-3,-,TRBV5-4,-,CATTRGTDTQYF,TGTGCCACCACCCGGGGGACAGATACGCAGTATTTT
TRBJ2-5,-,TRBV9,TRBD2,CASSVGRSGGFGTQYF,TGTGCCAGCAGCGTAGGGAGGTCGGGAGGGTTTGGGACCCAGTACTTC
TRBJ2-3,-,TRBV25-1,-,CASSERFGRTTDTQYF,TGTGCCAGCAGTGAGCGTTTCGGGAGAACCACAGATACGCAGTATTTT
TRBJ1-2,-,TRBV29-1,TRBD1,CSVSGTGVSRDGYTF,TGCAGCGTGTCCGGGACAGGGGTCTCAAGGGATGGCTACACCTTC
TRBJ2-7,-,TRBV7-2,TRBD2,CASSTSGGAQEQYF,TGTGCCAGCAGTACTAGCGGGGGGGCGCAGGAGCAGTACTTC
TRBJ2-1,-,TRBV4-1,TRBD1,CASSLPGTGNYNEQFF,TGCGCCAGCAGCCTCCCCGGGACAGGTAATTACAATGAGCAGTTCTTC
TRBJ2-3,-,TRBV12-5,-,CASGRGSGSTDTQYF,TGTGCTAGTGGAAGAGGTAGCGGAAGCACAGATACGCAGTATTTT
TRBJ2-2,once,TRBV5-1,-,CASRGTSTTGELFF,TGCGCCAGCCGGGGGACGTCGACTACCGGGGAGCTGTTTTTT
TRBJ2-1,once,TRBV7-6,-,CASSSGIQRVNEQFF,TGTGCCAGCAGTTCAGGGATTCAACGGGTCAATGAGCAGTTCTTC
TRBJ2-1,-,TRBV5-1,-,CASSLEWQDNEQFF,TGCGCCAGCAGCTTGGAATGGCAGGACAATGAGCAGTTCTTC
TRBJ2-2,-,TRBV5-6,TRBD2,CASSLRLAGLRDGELLF,TGTGCCAGCAGCTTGCGCCTAGCGGGACTCCGGGACGGGGAGCTGCTTTTT
TRBJ1-6,-,TRBV28,-,CASSSPGHNSPLHF,TGTGCCAGCAGTTCCCCAGGGCATAATTCACCCCTCCACTTT
TRBJ1-4,few,TRBV19,TRBD1,CASSPRQGENEKLFF,TGTGCCAGTAGCCCGAGACAGGGCGAGAATGAAAAACTGTTTTTT
TRBJ2-5,few,TRBV5-1,TRBD2,CASSRKTSGQEETQYF,TGCGCCAGCAGCAGGAAAACTAGCGGCCAGGAAGAGACCCAGTACTTC
TRBJ2-3,-,TRBV11-3,-,CASSLGGLSTDTQYF,TGTGCCAGCAGCTTAGGCGGCCTTAGCACAGATACGCAGTATTTT
TRBJ1-2,-,TRBV7-3,-,CASSPTGFYGYTF,TGTGCCAGCAGCCCAACAGGTTTCTATGGCTACACCTTC